The present T cell receptor beta chain was sequenced within a study of blood T cell repertoires in COVID-19. Study summary: Sample material is recorded as cDNA or gDNA derived from T cells, B-cell-depleted T cells, or PBMCs.

The protocol was immunoSEQ multiplex PCR, while the TCRdb copy is restricted to in-frame clones and leaves out a portion. The repertoire holds about 54,000 clones, with 75% to 85% as singletons. Sequencing was carried out using peripheral blood. This clonotype was obtained from a woman aged 55-75 years with acute or convalescent COVID-19.

CDR3 DNA: TGTGCCAGCAGTACGACAGGGGGTAACAATGAGCAGTTCTTC. It codes for CASSTTGGNNEQFF. The chain couples TRBV27 to TRBJ2-1, with 9 bases that match TRBD1. Germline lookup yields CDR1 MNHEY and CDR2 SMNVEV (reference sequence). The V and J ends lost 5 bases and 5 bases, in that order; junction bases with no gene match: 4. CDR3 length: 14 residues.